A selection of T cell receptor delta chains follows, all from one sample in a study of gamma-delta T cells after stem cell transplantation. TCRdb re-called the RT-PCR reads using CATT. The data contain about 7,800 delta-chain clones, roughly 15% of them singletons. Sequenced sample: gamma-delta T cells. All receptors derive from a human donor. It is not recorded whose cells these are; they may come from a transplant donor. Both conserved end residues are part of each CDR3. The order of the fields is CDR3 length, V gene, CDR3 protein.

>13|TRDV2
CACDKGGPDKLIF
>24|TRDV1
CALGEHWSWGIHTRLLALTAQLFF
>24|TRDV1
CALGDPPFIPTPWGMPFRKSKLIF
>18|TRDV2
CACDTLYWGIRTTDKLIF
>19|TRDV2
CACDTGPYSSSWDTRQMFF
>15|TRDV1
CALVKFFQRTDKLIF
>19|TRDV1
CALGPLSYRPGDETAQLFF
>21|TRDV1
CALGSSFLEMTGGSPTDKLIF
>17|TRDV2
CACDTLLFSIATAQLFF
>18|TRDV1
CALGEQCGGSGDPPGLIF
>17|TRDV1
CALLSPYGWGYTDKLIF
>18|TRDV3
CAFPPIHWDTSDTDKLIF
>15|TRDV1
CALGFRVRASDKLIF
>14|TRAV29/DV5
CAARGVAYTDKLIF
>19|TRDV1
CALGEQHPYVGYRTDKLIF
>18|TRDV1
CALGEPLRTGGYADKPIF
>20|TRDV2
CACDTGGYTFSSWDTRQMFF
>13|TRDV2
CACEAGGYAKLIF
>21|TRDV2
CACDNRTGGYSASPLTAQLFF
>16|TRDV2
CACDTVGVGDTDKLIF
>18|TRDV3
CAFSGWGTGGYRTDKLIF
>19|TRDV1
CALGDFAYWGIPSRGELIF
>23|TRDV1
CALGTQPTPLYWGTHAYTDKLIF
>16|TRDV1
CALTYWGSPYTDKLIF
>19|TRDV1
CALGLNWGLQWGIFRKLIF
>20|TRDV2
CACDTALGGPSSWDTRQMFF
>16|TRDV1
CALGETGGPRDDKLIF
>21|TRDV3
CASNSPTQTTGGYACTDKLIF
>22|TRDV1
CALGESYLLRLGGYFETDKLIF
>21|TRDV1
CALNKGPLLLGDYALTAQLFF
>21|TRDV3
CAFGSLPTLLGDVALTAQLFF
>14|TRDV2
CACSTGGLTAQLFF
>17|TRDV1
CALGEPNSTRYTDKLIF
>15|TRDV1
CALGDHTSSRAELIF
>14|TRDV1
CALGELPSARKLIF
>22|TRDV1
CALGDPFLWGARHPQYTDKLIF
>21|TRDV1
CALGDLPPLLLGGSYTDKLIF
>14|TRDV2
CACDAVLGDTRLIF
>17|TRDV1
CALGESGLRPSTDKLIF
>15|TRDV2
CACDTASYSTDKLIF
>13|TRDV1
CALGEREVNKLIF
>14|TRDV3
CALLGGGIAAQLFF
>20|TRDV1
CALGGPWGIRYDAYTDKLIF
>15|TRDV1
CALGERGLGYDKLIF